The 26 T cell receptor beta chains given below trace back to one sample, sequenced in a study of chemoradiotherapy in HPV16-positive cancers. Measured with immunoSEQ multiplex PCR; TCRdb has only the in-frame clones, and not every one. The profile covers 4,500 to 7,000 clones, with roughly 88% appearing a single time and about a quarter taken by the ten largest. The sample consisted of blood, taken from a patient who underwent chemoradiotherapy. The receptors derive from a human donor with HPV-associated anogenital cancer.

The chain is built from TRBV5-4 and TRBJ2-5, with D hard to call. The CDR3 has 15 residues. V lost 4 bases and J lost 1, with 14 bases in between. CDR1 is SGHNT, CDR2 YYREEE, per germline (reference sequence). The CDR3 loop is CASSPHANSQETQYF. The CDR3 coding sequence is TGTGCCAGCAGCCCCCATGCCAACTCCCAAGAGACCCAGTACTTC.

The CDR3 sequence is CASSAQLASGGNEQFF. DNA of the CDR3: TGTGCCAGCAGCGCCCAACTAGCGTCGGGGGGCAATGAGCAGTTCTTC. The chain joins TRBV7-2 to TRBJ2-1; 7 nucleotides match TRBD2. Germline lookup yields CDR1 SGHTA and CDR2 FQGNSA. The CDR3 totals 16 residues. With 5 bases clipped from V and 6 bases from J, the junction kept 13 bases outside the gene matches.

The rearrangement uses TRBV14 and TRBJ1-2; 10 nucleotides match TRBD1. Germline V gene data show CDR1 as SGHDN and CDR2 as FVKESK. The CDR3 consists of 17 residues. V lost 2 bases to trimming and J lost 0 bases; unmatched junction nucleotides: 6. CDR3 loop: CASSQLTGGGPNYGYTF. CDR3 DNA: TGTGCCAGCAGCCAACTGACAGGGGGCGGACCTAACTATGGCTACACCTTC.

The rearrangement joins TRBV27 to TRBJ2-3; D may be TRBD1 or TRBD2 (5 bases each). CDR3 size: 14 residues. Germline assignment: CDR1 MNHEY and CDR2 SMNVEV (reference sequence). The germline V and J ends were trimmed by 1 base and 3 bases, with 8 bases remaining between them. CDR3 coding DNA: TGTGCCAGCAGTTTATGGGACGGGACAGATACGCAGTATTTT. Amino acid sequence: CASSLWDGTDTQYF.

CDR3 bases: TGTGCCAGCAGACCAGGGGTCCCAGATACGCAGTATTTT. The encoded protein is CASRPGVPDTQYF. This chain links TRBV27 with TRBJ2-3, with D possibly being TRBD1 (6 bases). In germline, CDR1 is MNHEY, CDR2 SMNVEV (reference sequence). The CDR3 contains 13 residues. V gave up 6 bases and J gave up 4 bases, with 11 bases separating them.

The genes are TRBV27 and TRBJ2-2; D ambiguous. CDR1 is MNHEY and CDR2 is SMNVEV in the germline V gene (reference sequence). Trimming shortened V by 3 bases and J by 7 bases, and 6 bases separated the two germline ends. There are 12 residues in the CDR3. CDR3: CASSLVDGELFF. As DNA, the CDR3 is TGTGCCAGCAGTTTGGTAGACGGGGAGCTGTTTTTT.

This chain joins TRBV6-6 and TRBJ1-5; TRBD1 aligns across 7 bases. Trimming cost V 8 bases and J 7 bases; bases outside gene matches: 8. The CDR3 contains 13 residues. In germline, CDR1 is MNHNY, CDR2 SVGAGI (reference sequence). The CDR3 coding sequence is TGTGCCAGCGGGACAGCGGGGCACCAGCCCCAGCATTTT. It yields the protein CASGTAGHQPQHF.

This clone appeared once. The CDR3 DNA follows: TGTGCCAGCTCACCCCCCTCTAACACTGAAGCTTTCTTT. Amino acids: CASSPPSNTEAFF. The chain recombines TRBV18 with TRBJ1-1, with no clear D. The CDR3 is 13 amino acids. Trimming took 3 bases from V and 2 from J, leaving 7 bases between them. The germline V gene encodes CDR1 KGHSH and CDR2 LQKENI.

The chain carries TRBV19 and TRBJ2-7; TRBD1 agrees at 7 bases. The germline V gene encodes CDR1 LNHDA and CDR2 SQIVND (reference sequence). This CDR3 has 13 amino acids. The V segment lost 4 bases and the J segment 2 bases; nucleotides outside the gene matches: 2. Here the CDR3 DNA reads TGTGCCAGTAGTAATGGACAGGCCTACGAGCAGTACTTC. This encodes CASSNGQAYEQYF.

This sequence joins TRBV7-6 and TRBJ2-5; D might be TRBD1 (5 bases). This CDR3 is built from 15 residues. The germline gives CDR1 SGHVS, CDR2 FNYEAQ. V lost 3 bases to trimming and J lost 1 base, with 12 bases between them. The CDR3 is CASSFLRGPQETQYF. The CDR3 bases are TGTGCCAGCAGCTTCCTTAGGGGCCCCCAAGAGACCCAGTACTTC.

The chain uses TRBV7-2 and TRBJ1-6; D gene unclear. CDR1 is SGHTA, CDR2 FQGNSA, per germline. The CDR3 has 16 amino acids. Trimming left V 2 bases short and J 4 bases short, with 12 bases between. DNA for the CDR3: TGTGCCAGCAGCTTAAACCCCGCAGATTATAATTCACCCCTCCACTTT. It is translated as CASSLNPADYNSPLHF.

This clone showed up just once. J is TRBJ2-5 and V is TRBV2, with TRBD2 matching 8 bases. Trimming at V came to 4 bases and at J to 3 bases, leaving 7 bases not matched to a gene. Germline V gene data show CDR1 as SNHLY and CDR2 as FYNNEI. The CDR3 is 15 residues long. This CDR3 is CASSGVGGAEETQYF. In DNA form, the CDR3 reads TGTGCCAGCAGTGGGGTCGGGGGGGCCGAAGAGACCCAGTACTTC. Together with reference TRBV2 and TRBJ2-5, the CDR3 gives the full variable domain: EPEVTQTPSHQVTQMGQEVILRCVPISNHLYFYWYRQILGQKVEFLVSFYNNEISEKSEIFDDQFSVERPDGSNFTLKIRSTKLEDSAMYFCASSGVGGAEETQYFGPGTRLLVL.

J is TRBJ2-5 and V is TRBV7-6; TRBD2 agrees at 11 bases. With 1 base clipped from V and 5 bases from J, the junction kept 12 bases outside the gene matches. CDR3 length: 18 amino acids. Per germline, CDR1 SGHVS and CDR2 FNYEAQ. The chain's CDR3 is CASSLGGGVLAGVETQYF. DNA of the CDR3: TGTGCCAGCAGCTTAGGGGGAGGGGTACTAGCGGGAGTGGAGACCCAGTACTTC.

The V and J genes are TRBV2 and TRBJ1-5; TRBD1 matches 7 bases. This CDR3 region has 17 residues. V gave up 5 bases and J gave up 0 bases; unmatched junction bases: 10. Germline V gives CDR1 SNHLY, CDR2 FYNNEI. CDR3 in DNA: TGTGCCAGCAGTTCCGGGACAGCCTCTTATAGCAATCAGCCCCAGCATTTT. This gives the protein CASSSGTASYSNQPQHF.

A note on this clone: Other DNA sequences in the same sample also yield this CDR3. The DNA of the CDR3 is TGCGCCAGCAGCCAAGATGCAGGGAACACTGAAGCTTTCTTT. It is translated as CASSQDAGNTEAFF. V and J are TRBV4-1 and TRBJ1-1; D is ambiguous. V gave up 0 bases and J gave up 1 base, with 6 bases separating them. The CDR3 sequence is 14 residues long. Germline values: CDR1 MGHRA, CDR2 YSYEKL.

V is TRBV2 and J is TRBJ1-2; D not certain. Trimming left V 1 base short and J 5 bases short, with 11 bases between. This CDR3 is built from 14 residues. Per the germline V gene, CDR1 is SNHLY and CDR2 is FYNNEI. This CDR3 reads CASSEVGRRYGYTF. The CDR3 region has the DNA TGTGCCAGCAGTGAAGTCGGCAGAAGATATGGCTACACCTTC.

The chain's CDR3 is CASSESREYYNEQFF. The CDR3 nucleotides read TGTGCCAGCAGTGAATCGCGGGAATACTACAATGAGCAGTTCTTC. This sequence joins TRBV2 and TRBJ2-1; TRBD2 might be the D (6 bases). The CDR3 contains 15 residues. Trimming left V 2 bases short and J 3 bases short, with 11 bases between. Germline V CDR1 and CDR2: SNHLY, FYNNEI.

This clone was picked up a small number of times. The genes are TRBV10-1 and TRBJ2-5; the D is unclear. V was clipped by 0 bases and J by 5 bases, with 1 base between them. CDR1 is WNHNN, CDR2 SYGVQD, per germline (reference sequence). This CDR3 region has 11 residues. The CDR3 DNA sequence: TGCGCCAGCAGTGAGTCGGAGACCCAGTACTTC. Translation gives CASSESETQYF.

The gene calls are TRBV11-2 and TRBJ2-3; no firm D call. CDR1 is SGHAT and CDR2 is FQNNGV in the germline V gene. The CDR3 runs 14 residues. V was pared by 5 bases and J by 2 bases, with 11 bases between. The chain's CDR3 is CASSPRMATDTQYF. The DNA for the CDR3 is TGTGCCAGCAGCCCACGCATGGCCACAGATACGCAGTATTTT.

This chain connects TRBV5-4 to TRBJ2-7; D is possibly TRBD1 (5 bases). CDR3 length: 14 residues. Germline V gives CDR1 SGHNT, CDR2 YYREEE (reference sequence). V was cut by 4 bases and J by 4 bases, with 15 bases left in between. The CDR3 DNA reads as TGTGCCAGCAGCCCGACCAGTCAGGGTTACGAGCAGTACTTC. The encoded protein is CASSPTSQGYEQYF.

The chain employs TRBV7-9 and TRBJ2-3, with 8 positions matching TRBD2. Germline V gene data show CDR1 as SEHNR and CDR2 as FQNEAQ (reference sequence). There are 16 residues in the CDR3. V dropped 5 bases and J dropped 0; count of bases not matched to a gene: 7. CDR3 sequence reads: CASSPFGGASTDTQYF. CDR3 in DNA: TGTGCCAGCAGCCCCTTCGGGGGGGCGAGCACAGATACGCAGTATTTT. Together with reference TRBV7-9 and TRBJ2-3, the CDR3 gives the full variable domain: DTGVSQNPRHKITKRGQNVTFRCDPISEHNRLYWYRQTLGQGPEFLTYFQNEAQLEKSRLLSDRFSAERPKGSFSTLEIQRTEQGDSAMYLCASSPFGGASTDTQYFGPGTRLTVL.

This clone was counted a few times. J is TRBJ1-6 and V is TRBV5-4; D remains unclear. CDR3 size: 15 residues. V lost 1 base and J lost 9, with 14 bases in between. Germline lookup yields CDR1 SGHNT and CDR2 YYREEE (reference sequence). This chain's CDR3 is CASSLPNTVGSPLHF. The CDR3 nucleotides are TGTGCCAGCAGCTTGCCGAACACCGTTGGTTCACCCCTCCACTTT.

This chain connects TRBV5-1 to TRBJ2-5; D is perhaps TRBD1 (6 bases). The CDR3 has 14 amino acids. Germline lookup yields CDR1 SGHRS and CDR2 YFSETQ. The ends were cut back, 4 bases at V and 2 bases at J, with 12 bases in the middle. Written as DNA, the CDR3 is TGCGCCAGCAGCATGGAGACAGGACAAGAGACCCAGTACTTC. Its protein product is CASSMETGQETQYF.

V usage is TRBV7-8 and J usage is TRBJ1-3; tentative D call: TRBD1 (5 bases). Trimming stripped 1 base from V and 4 bases from J, with 14 bases between. The germline V gene encodes CDR1 SGHVS and CDR2 FQNEAQ. CDR3 length: 16 residues. CDR3 sequence reads: CASSLGGRRKGNTIYF. CDR3 DNA: TGTGCCAGCAGCTTAGGGGGGAGAAGAAAGGGAAACACCATATATTTT.

The J gene is TRBJ2-2, the V gene TRBV28, with D possibly matching TRBD1 (6 bases). The CDR3 runs 17 residues. Trimming pared 6 bases from V and 4 bases from J, leaving 21 bases between. Germline lookup yields CDR1 MDHEN and CDR2 SYDVKM. The CDR3 DNA is TGTGCCAGCAGCCGAACGGACAGCCCCCAAGGCACCGGGGAGCTGTTTTTT. Translating gives CASSRTDSPQGTGELFF.

CDR3 loop: CASVATGPDTQYF. The DNA of the CDR3 is TGTGCCAGCGTTGCGACAGGGCCAGATACGCAGTATTTT. V is TRBV7-2 and J is TRBJ2-3, with 7 bases fitting TRBD1. This CDR3 is built from 13 residues. Trimming at V came to 8 bases and at J to 4 bases, leaving 6 bases not matched to a gene. Per germline, CDR1 SGHTA and CDR2 FQGNSA.